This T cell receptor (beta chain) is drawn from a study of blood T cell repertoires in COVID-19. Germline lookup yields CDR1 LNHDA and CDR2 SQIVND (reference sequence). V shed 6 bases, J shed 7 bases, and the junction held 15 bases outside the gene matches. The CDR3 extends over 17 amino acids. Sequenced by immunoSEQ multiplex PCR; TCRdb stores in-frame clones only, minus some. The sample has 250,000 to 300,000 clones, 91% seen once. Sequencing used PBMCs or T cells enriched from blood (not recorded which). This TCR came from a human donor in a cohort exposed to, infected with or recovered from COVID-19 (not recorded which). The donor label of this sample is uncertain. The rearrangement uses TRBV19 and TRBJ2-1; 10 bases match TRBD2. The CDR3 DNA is TGTGCCAGTAGAAATCTTTCAGCGGGGGGGCCGCGGAATGAGCAGTTCTTC. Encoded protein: CASRNLSAGGPRNEQFF. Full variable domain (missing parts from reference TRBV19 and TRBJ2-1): DGGITQSPKYLFRKEGQNVTLSCEQNLNHDAMYWYRQDPGQGLRLIYYSQIVNDFQKGDIAEGYSVSREKKESFPLTVTSAQKNPTAFYLCASRNLSAGGPRNEQFFGPGTRLTVL.